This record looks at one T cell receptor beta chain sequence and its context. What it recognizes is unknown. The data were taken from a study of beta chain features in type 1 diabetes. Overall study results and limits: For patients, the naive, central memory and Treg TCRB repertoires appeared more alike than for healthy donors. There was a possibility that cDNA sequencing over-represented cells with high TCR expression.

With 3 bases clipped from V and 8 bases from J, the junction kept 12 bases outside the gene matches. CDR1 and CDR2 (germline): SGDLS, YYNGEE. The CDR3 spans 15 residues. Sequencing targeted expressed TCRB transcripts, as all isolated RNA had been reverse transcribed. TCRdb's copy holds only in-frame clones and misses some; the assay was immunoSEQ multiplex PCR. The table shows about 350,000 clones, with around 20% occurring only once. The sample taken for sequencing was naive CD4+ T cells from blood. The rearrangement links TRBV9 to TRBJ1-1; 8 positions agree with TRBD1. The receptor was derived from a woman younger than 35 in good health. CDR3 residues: CASSADRGPGEEAFF. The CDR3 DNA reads TGTGCCAGCAGCGCCGACAGGGGCCCTGGGGAGGAAGCTTTCTTT.